This T cell receptor (beta chain) is drawn from a study of identical twins. Between the trimmed V and J ends, which lost 4 bases and 9 bases, there was a span of 10 bases. Germline V gene lookup returns CDR1 DFQATT and CDR2 SNEGSKA (reference sequence). CDR3 length: 11 residues. Findings and limits, study-wide: Within cord blood, abundant beta clonotypes carried fewer insertions, but memory repertoires showed no such trend.

About this clonotype: The antigen remains undetermined.

TCRdb independently ran MiXCR on the 5' RACE reads; one entry per CDR3 protein. The sample records 450,000 or so distinct CDR3 sequences, around 24% being singletons. The data were also submitted as part of a second study, on T cells expressing NK-cell markers. This second report adds: In sorted CD3+CD56+NKG2C+, CD3+CD56+NKG2C- and CD3+CD56-NKG2C+ T cells, TCR beta repertoires were obtained.

The clonotype comes from a young woman in good health. V and J are TRBV20-1 and TRBJ2-1, with a tentative D call TRBD2 (6 bases). Sequenced: CD4+ T cells sorted from blood. This CDR3 reads CSATGGVEQFF. CDR3 bases: TGCAGTGCTACTGGAGGGGTTGAGCAGTTCTTC.